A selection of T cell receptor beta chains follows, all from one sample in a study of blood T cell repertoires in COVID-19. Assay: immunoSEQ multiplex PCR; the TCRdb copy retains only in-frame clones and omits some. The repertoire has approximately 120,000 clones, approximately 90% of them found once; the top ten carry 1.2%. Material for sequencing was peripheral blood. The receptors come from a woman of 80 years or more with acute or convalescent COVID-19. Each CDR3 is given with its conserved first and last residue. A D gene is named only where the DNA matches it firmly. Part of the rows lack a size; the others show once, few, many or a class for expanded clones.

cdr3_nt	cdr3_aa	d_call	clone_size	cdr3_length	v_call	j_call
TGTGCCAGCAGATCCCGGGGGGCAGGGTCCCCCGGGGGCTACACCTTC	CASRSRGAGSPGGYTF	.	once	16	TRBV6-6	TRBJ1-2
TGTGCCAGCAGCTTACGGACTAGCGGGACTTGGGCCAATGAGCAGTTCTTC	CASSLRTSGTWANEQFF	TRBD2	.	17	TRBV7-8	TRBJ2-1
TGCGCCAGCAGCAGGGAGGTGGGGAGCTTGATTAATGAAAAACTGTTTTTT	CASSREVGSLINEKLFF	.	.	17	TRBV5-1	TRBJ1-4
TGCAGCGTGGCCCGGGACAGGGGAGAGAACACTGAAGCTTTCTTT	CSVARDRGENTEAFF	TRBD1	.	15	TRBV29-1	TRBJ1-1
TGTGCCAGCAGCTTGTTGGACAGTACCAATTCACCCCTCCACTTT	CASSLLDSTNSPLHF	.	.	15	TRBV5-5	TRBJ1-6
TGTGCCAGCAGCTTGGGGGAGGGGCTGTGGGACTCCTACGAGCAGTACTTC	CASSLGEGLWDSYEQYF	TRBD2	few	17	TRBV5-4	TRBJ2-7
TGCAGTGCTAGTGGGACTAGCGGGGGGAACACCGGGGAGCTGTTTTTT	CSASGTSGGNTGELFF	TRBD2	few	16	TRBV20-1	TRBJ2-2
TGTGCCAGCAGTCTGACAGGGTCCACCTACGAGCAGTACTTC	CASSLTGSTYEQYF	TRBD1	.	14	TRBV6-6	TRBJ2-7
TGCGCCAGCAGCCAAGAAAGCCGGGACAGGGGGTTTACCGGGGAGCTGTTTTTT	CASSQESRDRGFTGELFF	TRBD1	.	18	TRBV4-1	TRBJ2-2
TGTGCCAGCAGTTTTGTAGGACAGGGGGAAGACTACACCTTC	CASSFVGQGEDYTF	TRBD1	few	14	TRBV28	TRBJ1-2
TGCGCCAGCAGCTTGGGGGGCAGGAACTACGAGCAGTACTTC	CASSLGGRNYEQYF	.	.	14	TRBV5-1	TRBJ2-7
TGCGCCAGCAAACCCTACGGGGGGGCCTTTACGGAGACCCAGTACTTC	CASKPYGGAFTETQYF	TRBD2	.	16	TRBV5-1	TRBJ2-5
TGTGCCAGCAGCCAAGTGGTACTAGCGGGGGACAATGAGCAGTTCTTC	CASSQVVLAGDNEQFF	TRBD2	.	16	TRBV3-1/TRBV3-2	TRBJ2-1
TGTGCCAGCAGCGGAGGAACAGATACGCAGTATTTT	CASSGGTDTQYF	.	.	12	TRBV9	TRBJ2-3
TGTGCCAGCAGCTTGCGCAGTAACTATGGCTACACCTTC	CASSLRSNYGYTF	.	.	13	TRBV5-6	TRBJ1-2
TGTGCCACCAGCAGAGGGGGAACAGGGGGCACTGAAGCTTTCTTT	CATSRGGTGGTEAFF	TRBD1	.	15	TRBV15	TRBJ1-1
TGTGCCAGCAGTAAACAGGGGGCAACTACATACAATGAGCAGTTCTTC	CASSKQGATTYNEQFF	TRBD1	.	16	TRBV7-9	TRBJ2-1
TGCGCCAGCAGCCAAGCTCCTCAAGAGACCCAGTACTTC	CASSQAPQETQYF	.	.	13	TRBV4-1	TRBJ2-5